This TCR beta chain was recovered during a study of cytomegalovirus exposure and HLA in healthy donors. Study-level information: Most genotyped donors, 81% of about 360, had Caucasian-associated genetic ancestry. Findings and caveats of the study: A missense DCLRE1C variant was associated with V- and J-gene trimming of TCR beta chains in a later analysis, and an independent cohort replicated the association. The authors listed 150 or so TCR beta chains as cytomegalovirus-associated. In a later analysis, specific HLA alleles were associated with some 16,000 TCR beta sequences at a 0.05 false discovery rate.

With regard to this clone: The antigen remains undetermined.

PCR used 60 Vbeta primers and 13 Jbeta primers. TCRdb's table, derived via immunoSEQ multiplex PCR, lists solely in-frame clones and lacks some. Of 100,000 to 150,000 clones listed, over 60% are singletons. Germline V gene data show CDR1 as SGHVS and CDR2 as FQNEAQ. V lost 4 bases to trimming and J lost 4 bases; unmatched junction nucleotides: 17. The CDR3 has 18 residues. The sequence was collected from a human donor in good health. The rearrangement joins TRBV7-8 to TRBJ2-7, with 9 bases matching TRBD1. The source material was PBMCs. The CDR3 nucleotides read TGTGCCAGCAGCTCGCCGCCGGGGGACAGGGTCTTTCGATACGAGCAGTACTTC. Translated, it gives CASSSPPGDRVFRYEQYF. Full variable domain (missing parts from reference TRBV7-8 and TRBJ2-7): GAGVSQSPRYKVAKRGQDVALRCDPISGHVSLFWYQQALGQGPEFLTYFQNEAQLDKSGLPSDRFFAERPEGSVSTLKIQRTQQEDSAVYLCASSSPPGDRVFRYEQYFGPGTRLTVT.